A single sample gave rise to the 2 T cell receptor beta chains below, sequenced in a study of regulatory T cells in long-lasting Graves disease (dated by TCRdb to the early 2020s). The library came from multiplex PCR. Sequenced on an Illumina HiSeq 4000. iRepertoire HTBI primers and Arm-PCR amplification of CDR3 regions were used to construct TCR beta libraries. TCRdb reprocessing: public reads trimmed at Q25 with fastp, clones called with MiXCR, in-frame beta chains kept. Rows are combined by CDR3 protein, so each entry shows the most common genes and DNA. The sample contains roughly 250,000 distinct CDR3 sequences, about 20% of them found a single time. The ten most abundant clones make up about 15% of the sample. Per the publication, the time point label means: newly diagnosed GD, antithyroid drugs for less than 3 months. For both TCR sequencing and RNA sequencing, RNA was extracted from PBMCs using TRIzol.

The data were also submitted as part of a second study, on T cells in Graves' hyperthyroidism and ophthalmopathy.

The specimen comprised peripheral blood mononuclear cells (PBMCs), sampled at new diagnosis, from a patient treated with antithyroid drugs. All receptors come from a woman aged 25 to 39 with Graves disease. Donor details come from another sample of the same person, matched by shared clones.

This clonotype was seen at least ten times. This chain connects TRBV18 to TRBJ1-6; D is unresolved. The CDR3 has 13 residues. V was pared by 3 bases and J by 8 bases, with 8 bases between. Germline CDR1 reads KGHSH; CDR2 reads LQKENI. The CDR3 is CASSPNRDSPLHF. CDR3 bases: TGTGCCAGCTCACCGAATCGGGATTCACCCCTCCACTTT.

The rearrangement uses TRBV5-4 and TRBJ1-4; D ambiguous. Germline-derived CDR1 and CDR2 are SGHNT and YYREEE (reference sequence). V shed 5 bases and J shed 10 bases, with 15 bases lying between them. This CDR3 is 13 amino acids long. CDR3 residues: CASSWELVGKLFF. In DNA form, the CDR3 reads TGTGCCAGCAGTTGGGAGCTAGTGGGAAAACTGTTTTTT.